The clone carrying this T cell receptor (beta chain) was seen many times. Its antigen is unidentified. This record comes from a study of T cells in Graves' hyperthyroidism and ophthalmopathy. Broader study findings: Most expanded thyroid clonotypes above 0.001 also appeared in blood.

Trimming left V 4 bases short and J 0 bases short, with 10 bases between. CDR3 length equals 15 residues. CDR1 is MNHNS, CDR2 SASEGT, per germline. Diagnosis relied on clinical symptoms, serum thyroxine and TRAb, thyroid ultrasound and orbital computed tomography. Extraction of PBMCs used 9 to 10 ml of fresh peripheral blood. Amplified regions were TCR beta CDR3 sequences from RNA transcripts. First-round RT-PCR targeting the TCR CDR3 was performed with the HTBI primer set. Using its own MiXCR run on the multiplex PCR reads, TCRdb lists one record per CDR3 protein. Of 360,000 or so distinct CDR3 sequences in the sample, about a sixth were seen once.

Material: blood. The TCR was taken from a woman aged 40 to 49 with Graves' ophthalmopathy. The rearrangement uses TRBV6-1 and TRBJ2-1; D uncertain. CDR3 protein: CASSATGSSYNEQFF. The CDR3 DNA sequence: TGTGCCAGCAGTGCGACGGGCAGCTCCTACAATGAGCAGTTCTTC.